These 27 T cell receptor beta chains were all obtained from the same sample, sequenced in a study of CXCR3-negative and CXCR3-positive naive CD8 T cells. General study results and limits: Comparison of naive cells showed more hydrophobic TRB CDR3s in CXCR3-positive than in CXCR3-negative naive cells.

These receptors have no known antigen. All TRB cDNA libraries came from 5' RACE performed with UMI labels. After re-calling the 5' RACE reads, TCRdb lists one entry per CDR3 protein, DNA absent. This sample carries over 100,000 distinct CDR3 sequences, with around 0.37% going to the ten biggest clones. The sample taken for sequencing was naive CXCR3+ CD8+ T cells from blood. Subset noted: CD45RO-CCR7+CD27+CD95- naive CD8+ T cells expressing CXCR3 (TNR3+). The receptors originated from a human donor in good health. Some clones in this sample may be carry-over from other donors' samples.

The chain recombines TRBV3-1 with TRBJ2-1; TCRdb reports TRBD2, a call that lacks DNA to check it against. The CDR3 runs 18 residues. Germline assignment: CDR1 LGHDT and CDR2 YNNKEL (reference sequence). The CDR3 reads CASSQDLPLAGLYNEQFF.

The CDR3: CASSLGRWQSNQPQHF. The chain employs TRBV7-6 and TRBJ1-5. CDR3 length equals 16 residues. The germline V gene encodes CDR1 SGHVS and CDR2 FNYEAQ.

This chain links TRBV14 with TRBJ2-3; TCRdb gives TRBD1 as the D gene, but with no DNA this cannot be confirmed. Germline assignment: CDR1 SGHDN and CDR2 FVKESK. This CDR3 is built from 15 residues. The CDR3 loop reads CASSQDYGGTDTQYF.

The chain joins TRBV10-3 to TRBJ2-7. In germline, CDR1 is ENHRY, CDR2 SYGVKD. CDR3 length equals 11 residues. CDR3 sequence reads: CAISAGYEQYF.

The V call is TRBV13, the J call TRBJ1-5; checking the TCRdb D call of TRBD1 is not possible without DNA. Germline-derived CDR1 and CDR2 are PRHDT and FYEKMQ (reference sequence). The CDR3 has 17 amino acids. The CDR3 is CASSLWGEGGNNQPQHF.

The chain combines TRBV19 with TRBJ2-1; there is no DNA to check the TCRdb D call of TRBD2. The CDR3 contains 14 residues. The germline CDR1 and CDR2 sequences are LNHDA and SQIVND (reference sequence). CDR3 sequence: CASKQAGLPNEQFF. Complete variable domain (other parts from reference TRBV19 and TRBJ2-1): DGGITQSPKYLFRKEGQNVTLSCEQNLNHDAMYWYRQDPGQGLRLIYYSQIVNDFQKGDIAEGYSVSREKKESFPLTVTSAQKNPTAFYLCASKQAGLPNEQFFGPGTRLTVL.

This chain joins TRBV11-2 and TRBJ2-1; the TRBD1 assignment by TCRdb is unverifiable without DNA. Germline-derived CDR1 and CDR2 are SGHAT and FQNNGV. The length of the CDR3 is 17 residues. The CDR3 here is CASSLGLGQGVYNEQFF. The whole variable domain, remainder taken from reference TRBV11-2 and TRBJ2-1, is EAGVAQSPRYKIIEKRQSVAFWCNPISGHATLYWYQQILGQGPKLLIQFQNNGVVDDSQLPKDRFSAERLKGVDSTLKIQPAKLEDSAVYLCASSLGLGQGVYNEQFFGPGTRLTVL.

The chain recombines TRBV20-1 with TRBJ1-2; as DNA is missing, the TRBD1 call by TCRdb cannot be tested. The CDR3 is 14 residues long. The V gene's germline CDR1 is DFQATT and CDR2 SNEGSKA (reference sequence). CDR3 loop: CSALLLDRGLGYTF.

This chain uses TRBV25-1 with TRBJ1-2. CDR3 length: 14 residues. In germline, CDR1 is MGHDK, CDR2 SYGVNS. This CDR3 reads CASSEGSGRNGYTF.

The CDR3: CASGGPETQYF. This chain joins TRBV27 and TRBJ2-5; there is no DNA to check the TCRdb D call of TRBD2. There are 11 residues in the CDR3. The germline gives CDR1 MNHEY, CDR2 SMNVEV (reference sequence).

The V gene is TRBV5-6, the J gene TRBJ2-7; TCRdb calls TRBD1, which cannot be checked without DNA. CDR1 is SGHDT, CDR2 YYEEEE, per germline. The length of the CDR3 is 14 residues. The CDR3 sequence is CASSTRQGWDEQYF.

This rearrangement joins TRBV12-3 or TRBV12-4 to TRBJ2-7; TCRdb outputs TRBD1, but without DNA this stays unchecked. The length of the CDR3 is 15 residues. The CDR3 here is CASSPGRRTSYEQYF.

V and J are TRBV20-1 and TRBJ2-1; TCRdb names TRBD1, which stays unverified in the absence of DNA. The CDR3 is 17 residues long. The germline V gene encodes CDR1 DFQATT and CDR2 SNEGSKA (reference sequence). The CDR3 reads CSARDRRPGQGYNEQFF.

This sequence joins TRBV12-3 or TRBV12-4 and TRBJ2-7; TCRdb indicates TRBD1, and absent DNA this call remains unverified. The CDR3 consists of 16 residues. The CDR3 sequence is CASSPPPGTGVHEQYF.

The chain has TRBV7-9 and TRBJ2-6; TCRdb indicates TRBD1, and absent DNA this call remains unverified. CDR1 and CDR2 from the germline V gene are SEHNR and FQNEAQ (reference sequence). The CDR3 length is 18 residues. CDR3 sequence: CASSPPGQGASGANVLTF.

The rearrangement joins TRBV12-3 or TRBV12-4 to TRBJ1-1. This CDR3 is built from 14 residues. The CDR3 here is CASSFWDIGEEAFF.

J is TRBJ1-5 and V is TRBV28. The length of the CDR3 is 14 residues. Germline-derived CDR1 and CDR2 are MDHEN and SYDVKM. CDR3 loop: CASITPKGPQPQHF.

This chain connects TRBV4-2 to TRBJ2-2; as DNA is missing, the TRBD1 call by TCRdb cannot be tested. The CDR3 consists of 15 residues. Germline V CDR1 and CDR2: LGHNA, YNFKEQ. The chain's CDR3 is CASRPRTAAAGELFF.

This sequence joins TRBV29-1 and TRBJ2-7; TCRdb selects TRBD1, and the lack of DNA leaves this call unchecked. Germline lookup yields CDR1 SQVTM and CDR2 ANQGSEA. The CDR3 loop spans 12 amino acids. The CDR3 loop is CSVKSGGYEQYF.

The chain couples TRBV29-1 to TRBJ2-1. This CDR3 is 13 amino acids long. Germline assignment: CDR1 SQVTM and CDR2 ANQGSEA. CDR3 region: CSVSSYEYNEQFF.

The V gene is TRBV5-1, the J gene TRBJ2-7. Per germline, CDR1 SGHRS and CDR2 YFSETQ. The CDR3 length is 11 residues. The CDR3 sequence is CASSDTYEQYF.

The rearrangement uses TRBV12-3 or TRBV12-4 and TRBJ2-2; TCRdb indicates TRBD2, and absent DNA this call remains unverified. The CDR3 contains 15 residues. The CDR3 loop is CASSTGLAGTGELFF.

J is TRBJ2-1 and V is TRBV5-5; TCRdb lists TRBD2, though no DNA is available to test this call. This CDR3 is 15 amino acids long. Germline CDR1 reads SGHKS; CDR2 reads YYEKEE (reference sequence). The CDR3 reads CASSSSGRAFDEQFF.

V usage is TRBV7-9 and J usage is TRBJ2-7. Germline V gene data show CDR1 as SEHNR and CDR2 as FQNEAQ (reference sequence). This CDR3 spans 13 amino acids. CDR3 sequence: CASSLTEPYEQYF.

This chain links TRBV28 with TRBJ1-5; no DNA is available, so the TRBD1 call from TCRdb remains unchecked. Germline V gene data show CDR1 as MDHEN and CDR2 as SYDVKM. The CDR3 runs 12 residues. The CDR3 protein is CASSFGGAPQHF.

The V and J genes are TRBV29-1 and TRBJ1-2. CDR1 and CDR2 (germline): SQVTM, ANQGSEA. The CDR3 sequence is 14 residues long. CDR3 region: CSVVTPETNYGYTF.

This chain uses TRBV12-3 or TRBV12-4 with TRBJ1-6. This CDR3 has 12 amino acids. CDR3: CASSKHPSPLHF.